This TCR beta chain originates from a study of T cells in Graves' hyperthyroidism and ophthalmopathy. Whole-study results and caveats: Before onset, by a median of around 6.4 months, the model predicted ophthalmopathy. Most thyroid-expanded clonotypes above 0.001 were also found in blood.

Comment on this clonotype: Its target is not known.

The V gene's germline CDR1 is MNHNS and CDR2 SASEGT. V lost 4 bases and J lost 2, with 16 bases in between. The CDR3 totals 16 residues. Sampled blood dates from first hyperthyroidism diagnosis, and it precedes any ophthalmopathy symptoms. This sample holds PBMCs from 8.5 to 10 ml fresh peripheral blood. Template material for amplifying TCR beta CDR3 regions consisted of RNA transcripts. HTBI primers were the set used in a first-round RT-PCR of the TCR CDR3. TCRdb reanalysed the multiplex PCR reads using MiXCR and keeps one entry per CDR3 protein. The sample contains more than 550,000 distinct CDR3 sequences, approximately 18% of which appear only once.

This chain links TRBV6-1 with TRBJ2-3; D possibly corresponds to TRBD1 (6 bases). The sequenced material came from blood. The TCR comes from a woman aged 45-65 years with Graves' hyperthyroidism that later progressed to Graves' ophthalmopathy. CDR3 in DNA: TGTGCCAGCAGTGCTTCCGGACAGCGAAACACAGATACGCAGTATTTT. Its translation: CASSASGQRNTDTQYF.